The TCR beta chain under discussion was sequenced for a study of regulatory T cells in long-lasting Graves disease. Study-level results: Among the persistent patients, 2,741 public clonotypes were shared, more than the 950 to 1,000 shared among new patients.

V gave up 7 bases and J gave up 3 bases, with 10 bases separating them. The CDR3 is made up of 13 amino acids. Germline lookup yields CDR1 SNHLY and CDR2 FYNNEI. Concerning this clonotype: Its antigen is not known.

CDR3 regions were amplified by Arm-PCR using iRepertoire HTBI primers to build TCR beta libraries. From the multiplex PCR reads, TCRdb called clonotypes with MiXCR, one entry per CDR3 protein. The data show some 500,000 distinct CDR3 sequences, around 16% seen once. Time point here: newly diagnosed GD, antithyroid drugs for less than 3 months. The TCR library was made from RNA extracted from PBMCs. These records were also assigned to another study, of T cells in Graves' hyperthyroidism and ophthalmopathy. From that study: Pregnant or lactating patients were excluded, as were those with uncontrolled infection or other autoimmune disease. Researchers ran a first-round RT-PCR on the TCR CDR3 using the HTBI primer set. Within blood appeared most thyroid clonotypes that had expanded above 0.001.

This receptor was identified in a woman aged 35 to 60 with Graves disease. The V and J genes are TRBV2 and TRBJ1-5, with no clear D. This specimen was peripheral blood mononuclear cells (PBMCs), taken at new diagnosis, from a patient treated with antithyroid drugs. Here the CDR3 DNA reads TGTGCCAGCATACGAGAGGTCAATCAGCCCCAGCATTTT. It yields the protein CASIREVNQPQHF.